The next 18 T cell receptor beta chains were all read from a single sample in a study of cytomegalovirus exposure and HLA in healthy donors. Generated by immunoSEQ multiplex PCR, the TCRdb table keeps only in-frame clones and is missing some. The sample holds tens of thousands of clones, approximately 96% seen once. Sequenced material: PBMCs. These receptors all come from a man between 18 and 29 years old in good health and CMV-seronegative.

The rearrangement uses TRBV19 and TRBJ1-5, with D possibly TRBD1 on 6 matching bases. Per germline, CDR1 LNHDA and CDR2 SQIVND (reference sequence). Trimming took 6 bases from V and 5 from J, leaving 11 bases between them. This CDR3 is built from 13 residues. DNA for the CDR3: TGTGCCAGTAGCCGACAGGTGGATCAGCCCCAGCATTTT. It translates to CASSRQVDQPQHF. Variable domain in full (rest from reference TRBV19 and TRBJ1-5): DGGITQSPKYLFRKEGQNVTLSCEQNLNHDAMYWYRQDPGQGLRLIYYSQIVNDFQKGDIAEGYSVSREKKESFPLTVTSAQKNPTAFYLCASSRQVDQPQHFGDGTRLSIL.

V gene TRBV9 combines with J gene TRBJ2-2, with TRBD2 identical over 13 bases. Per germline, CDR1 SGDLS and CDR2 YYNGEE. V was clipped by 0 bases and J by 5 bases; unmatched bases: 1. There are 16 residues in the CDR3. CDR3 bases: TGTGCCAGCAGCGTAGGGACTAGCGGGAGAACCGGGGAGCTGTTTTTT. This encodes CASSVGTSGRTGELFF.

The chain links TRBV4-1 to TRBJ1-2, with D possibly matching TRBD1 (5 bases). With 2 bases removed from V and 4 bases from J, the gap between germline ends came to 14 bases. The length of the CDR3 is 15 residues. Germline V gene data show CDR1 as MGHRA and CDR2 as YSYEKL. The CDR3 spells CASSQLAGPFYGYTF. CDR3 nucleotide sequence: TGCGCCAGCAGCCAACTCGCAGGGCCGTTCTATGGCTACACCTTC.

CDR3 amino acids: CASVSGQGDSGANVLTF. The CDR3 nucleotides read TGTGCCAGCGTGTCTGGACAGGGCGACTCTGGGGCCAACGTCCTGACTTTC. The V and J genes are TRBV5-4 and TRBJ2-6, with 8 bases identical to TRBD1. The CDR3 contains 17 residues. With 7 bases clipped from V and 0 bases from J, the junction kept 9 bases outside the gene matches. Germline CDR1 reads SGHNT; CDR2 reads YYREEE (reference sequence). Complete variable domain (other parts from reference TRBV5-4 and TRBJ2-6): ETGVTQSPTHLIKTRGQQVTLRCSSQSGHNTVSWYQQALGQGPQFIFQYYREEENGRGNFPPRFSGLQFPNYSSELNVNALELDDSALYLCASVSGQGDSGANVLTFGAGSRLTVL.

The V call is TRBV12-5, the J call TRBJ2-7, with D possibly matching TRBD2 (7 bases). Germline V gene sequence: CDR1 LGHNT, CDR2 FRNRAP. Trimming took 6 bases from V and 0 from J, leaving 30 bases between them. The CDR3 covers 20 residues. CDR3: CASGSPSSGTLKGDSYEQYF. For the CDR3, the DNA is TGTGCTAGTGGCTCCCCTTCAAGCGGGACACTCAAGGGGGACTCCTACGAGCAGTACTTC.

The chain joins TRBV6-1 to TRBJ1-1; TRBD1 matches 10 bases. The J segment lost 6 bases and the V segment lost 6 bases, leaving 4 bases of the junction unmatched. The length of the CDR3 is 13 residues. Per the germline V gene, CDR1 is MNHNS and CDR2 is SASEGT. CDR3 sequence reads: CASRGQGGSEAFF. CDR3 DNA: TGTGCCAGCAGAGGACAGGGGGGCTCTGAAGCTTTCTTT.

The CDR3 DNA is TGTGCCAGCTCACCCGAGGCGGGGGCGGACTATGGCTACACCTTC. Encoded protein: CASSPEAGADYGYTF. The rearrangement uses TRBV18 and TRBJ1-2; tentatively, D is TRBD1 (6 bases). Trimming shortened V by 3 bases and J by 3 bases, and 14 bases separated the two germline ends. Germline loops: CDR1 KGHSH, CDR2 LQKENI. The CDR3 loop spans 15 amino acids.

This sequence joins TRBV5-1 and TRBJ2-3; no reliable D call. Trimming left V 6 bases short and J 6 bases short, with 17 bases between. The CDR3 covers 14 residues. The V gene's germline CDR1 is SGHRS and CDR2 YFSETQ. CDR3 sequence reads: CASNNIGVSDTQYF. The CDR3 DNA is TGCGCCAGCAACAATATCGGAGTCTCTGATACGCAGTATTTT.

The chain combines TRBV7-6 with TRBJ1-1; D is perhaps TRBD1 (5 bases). The V gene's germline CDR1 is SGHVS and CDR2 FNYEAQ. CDR3 length: 12 residues. The V end was cut by 1 base, the J end by 6 bases, with 6 bases between. The CDR3, as DNA: TGTGCCAGCAGCTTAGGGGGGGCTGAAGCTTTCTTT. This translates into CASSLGGAEAFF.

J is TRBJ1-1 and V is TRBV5-6; possible D gene TRBD1, 6 bases. V lost 4 bases, J lost 0 bases, and 13 bases lay in between. The CDR3 has 15 residues. Germline assignment: CDR1 SGHDT and CDR2 YYEEEE. The DNA of the CDR3 is TGTGCCAGCAGCCTGCCGGGGGGCATGAACACTGAAGCTTTCTTT. This gives the protein CASSLPGGMNTEAFF. Using reference TRBV5-6 and TRBJ1-1 for the parts outside the CDR3, the full variable domain is DAGVTQSPTHLIKTRGQQVTLRCSPKSGHDTVSWYQQALGQGPQFIFQYYEEEERQRGNFPDRFSGHQFPNYSSELNVNALLLGDSALYLCASSLPGGMNTEAFFGQGTRLTVV.

V is TRBV11-2 and J is TRBJ2-3, with unresolved D. This CDR3 is built from 13 residues. Germline assignment: CDR1 SGHAT and CDR2 FQNNGV. V was cut by 2 bases and J by 0 bases, with 3 bases left in between. CDR3 region: CASSLQSTDTQYF. CDR3 nucleotide sequence: TGTGCCAGCAGCTTACAGAGCACAGATACGCAGTATTTT. Supplemented by reference TRBV11-2 and TRBJ2-3, the full variable domain reads EAGVAQSPRYKIIEKRQSVAFWCNPISGHATLYWYQQILGQGPKLLIQFQNNGVVDDSQLPKDRFSAERLKGVDSTLKIQPAKLEDSAVYLCASSLQSTDTQYFGPGTRLTVL.

The chain employs TRBV30 and TRBJ1-2; D gene ambiguous. The CDR3 covers 13 residues. Germline-derived CDR1 and CDR2 are GTSNPN and SVGIG (reference sequence). Trimming shortened V by 1 base and J by 8 bases, and 14 bases separated the two germline ends. CDR3 region: CAWSAPGRVGYTF. As DNA, the CDR3 is TGTGCCTGGAGTGCGCCTGGGCGAGTGGGCTACACCTTC. The full variable domain, with the rest looked up from reference TRBV30 and TRBJ1-2, is SQTIHQWPATLVQPVGSPLSLECTVEGTSNPNLYWYRQAAGRGLQLLFYSVGIGQISSEVPQNLSASRPQDRQFILSSKKLLLSDSGFYLCAWSAPGRVGYTFGSGTRLTVV.

The chain is built from TRBV11-2 and TRBJ2-5, with 11 nucleotides matching TRBD2. The DNA end is a closer match to TRBJ2-7, so the J assignment may be wrong. This CDR3 is built from 14 residues. Germline CDR1 SGHAT, CDR2 FQNNGV. This CDR3 reads CASSHSGRADEQYF. The CDR3 DNA sequence: TGTGCCAGCAGCCATAGCGGGAGGGCCGACGAGCAGTACTTC.

This clone was counted a few times. V usage is TRBV7-2 and J usage is TRBJ2-5; 12 bases match TRBD1. CDR1 and CDR2 from the germline V gene are SGHTA and FQGNSA. The CDR3 contains 15 residues. V lost 3 bases and J lost 2; bases outside the gene matches: 1. The CDR3 reads CASSLGQGAQETQYF. CDR3 DNA: TGTGCCAGCAGCTTGGGACAGGGGGCACAAGAGACCCAGTACTTC.

V is TRBV11-2 and J is TRBJ1-2; D is unresolved. The CDR3 consists of 14 residues. Germline V gene data show CDR1 as SGHAT and CDR2 as FQNNGV. The V gene lost 0 bases and the J gene lost 1 base, with 6 bases spanning the gap. CDR3 in amino acids: CASSLDRGNYGYTF. The CDR3 bases are TGTGCCAGCAGCTTAGATCGGGGTAACTATGGCTACACCTTC.

J is TRBJ1-3 and V is TRBV11-2; tentatively, D is TRBD1 (6 bases). In germline, CDR1 is SGHAT, CDR2 FQNNGV. V was cut by 4 bases and J by 7 bases, with 17 bases left in between. This CDR3 contains 15 residues. The CDR3 region is CASSSITGLRNTIYF. CDR3 nucleotide sequence: TGTGCCAGCAGCTCTATAACAGGGCTAAGGAACACCATATATTTT. Full variable domain (rest looked up from reference TRBV11-2 and TRBJ1-3): EAGVAQSPRYKIIEKRQSVAFWCNPISGHATLYWYQQILGQGPKLLIQFQNNGVVDDSQLPKDRFSAERLKGVDSTLKIQPAKLEDSAVYLCASSSITGLRNTIYFGEGSWLTVV.

The rearrangement links TRBV11-1 to TRBJ2-7, with TRBD2 matching over 14 bases. Germline V gives CDR1 SGHAT, CDR2 FQDESV (reference sequence). The CDR3 extends over 16 amino acids. V lost 6 bases to trimming and J lost 2 bases; unmatched junction nucleotides: 6. This CDR3 reads CASSRGTSGSTYEQYF. CDR3 sequence (DNA): TGTGCCAGCAGTCGTGGGACTAGCGGGAGCACCTACGAGCAGTACTTC.

The genes are TRBV7-9 and TRBJ2-6; perhaps TRBD1 as D (6 bases). Germline loops: CDR1 SEHNR, CDR2 FQNEAQ (reference sequence). The V and J ends lost 5 bases and 3 bases respectively, with 11 bases between them. The CDR3 totals 15 residues. Here the CDR3 DNA reads TGTGCCAGCAGCATTACAGGGAATGGGGCCAACGTCCTGACTTTC. Protein product: CASSITGNGANVLTF.